One and the same sample provided the 16 T cell receptor beta chains below, sequenced in a study of control samples from healthy donors and cancer patients. Profiled with immunoSEQ multiplex PCR; TCRdb holds only in-frame clones, not every one. The sample has around 180,000 clones; more than 90% are singletons. Sequenced input: blood. The receptors were sampled from a woman aged 40 to 50 in good health.

The chain links TRBV2 to TRBJ2-5; no firm D call. Germline values: CDR1 SNHLY, CDR2 FYNNEI. This CDR3 contains 14 residues. Trimming stripped 1 base from V and 2 bases from J, with 8 bases between. The CDR3 DNA follows: TGTGCCAGCAGTGAAGGGACCCTGCAAGAGACCCAGTACTTC. Protein product: CASSEGTLQETQYF.

The chain combines TRBV2 with TRBJ2-1; D possibly uses TRBD1 or TRBD2 (7 bases each). V lost 6 bases and J lost 4, with 19 bases in between. The CDR3 has 16 residues. Germline-derived CDR1 and CDR2 are SNHLY and FYNNEI. CDR3 coding DNA: TGTGCCAGCAGGGGTCTGTCGGGGGGACAGTACAATGAGCAGTTCTTC. This codes for CASRGLSGGQYNEQFF.

This chain connects TRBV12-3 or TRBV12-4 to TRBJ2-5; 7 bases fit TRBD1. J was trimmed by 2 bases and V by 6 bases; bases with no gene match: 3. The length of the CDR3 is 13 residues. The CDR3 here is CASSPDRQETQYF. The CDR3 DNA reads TGTGCCAGCAGCCCGGACAGGCAAGAGACCCAGTACTTC.

The rearrangement links TRBV6-5 to TRBJ1-2; D may be TRBD1 (6 bases). Trimming stripped 2 bases from V and 7 bases from J, with 14 bases between. This CDR3 has 14 amino acids. The V gene's germline CDR1 is MNHEY and CDR2 SVGAGI. The CDR3 DNA reads TGTGCCAGCAGTTACCCGGGGGCGGCCTTTGGCTACACCTTC. Translating it yields CASSYPGAAFGYTF.

The chain is built from TRBV2 and TRBJ2-3; D is ambiguous. The CDR3 is 16 amino acids. Germline V lookup: CDR1 SNHLY, CDR2 FYNNEI. V lost 3 bases and J 0 bases, leaving 13 bases between the germline ends. This CDR3 reads CASSDPRSASTDTQYF. The CDR3 nucleotides are TGTGCCAGCAGTGACCCCAGGAGCGCTAGCACAGATACGCAGTATTTT.

This clone came up once. The rearrangement links TRBV24-1 to TRBJ2-5, with D uncertain. The CDR3 has 10 amino acids. Trimming removed 7 bases at V and 2 bases at J, with 1 base between. The germline CDR1 and CDR2 sequences are KGHDR and SFDVKD. CDR3 loop: CATRQETQYF. CDR3 coding DNA: TGTGCCACCAGACAAGAGACCCAGTACTTC.

The chain employs TRBV7-9 and TRBJ2-1; weak D call: TRBD1 (6 bases). The CDR3 runs to 17 residues. Germline CDR1 reads SEHNR; CDR2 reads FQNEAQ (reference sequence). With 0 bases removed from V and 6 bases from J, the gap between germline ends came to 18 bases. In nucleotides, the CDR3 is TGTGCCAGCAGCTTAGCTTGGGGACACTCACTATCCAATGAGCAGTTCTTC. It encodes CASSLAWGHSLSNEQFF.

V and J are TRBV9 and TRBJ2-5, with 8 nucleotides matching TRBD2. Germline V gene sequence: CDR1 SGDLS, CDR2 YYNGEE. CDR3 length equals 16 residues. Germline trimming cut 3 bases from V and 2 bases from J; bases unmatched to any gene: 9. The CDR3 region is CASSAPRAGGQETQYF. In DNA, the CDR3 is TGTGCCAGCAGCGCCCCCAGGGCGGGGGGTCAAGAGACCCAGTACTTC.

This clone was counted between two and nine times. This chain uses TRBV5-1 with TRBJ1-4; 8 bases agree with TRBD1. The V and J ends lost 7 bases and 3 bases, in that order; junction bases with no gene match: 5. CDR3 length equals 14 residues. CDR1 is SGHRS, CDR2 YFSETQ, per germline. CDR3 in amino acids: CASGTDRANEKLFF. The CDR3 region has the DNA TGCGCCAGCGGGACGGACAGGGCTAATGAAAAACTGTTTTTT.

The genes are TRBV9 and TRBJ2-4; D gene unclear. With 2 bases removed from V and 2 bases from J, the gap between germline ends came to 8 bases. Germline CDR1 reads SGDLS; CDR2 reads YYNGEE. The CDR3 covers 14 residues. The CDR3 nucleotides read TGTGCCAGCAGCGTTGGCCGATCCAAAAACATTCAGTACTTC. It encodes CASSVGRSKNIQYF.

This clone was seen only once. This chain uses TRBV4-2 with TRBJ2-3; D is ambiguous. CDR1 is LGHNA and CDR2 is YNFKEQ in the germline V gene. The CDR3 has 14 amino acids. Trimming took off 1 base at V and 5 bases at J, with 10 bases between the two ends. As DNA, the CDR3 is TGTGCCAGCAGCCAAGGGGCCTCGGTAGATACGCAGTATTTT. Protein product: CASSQGASVDTQYF.

A remark on this clone: The sample holds other DNA sequences that translate to the same CDR3. The V call is TRBV11-2, the J call TRBJ2-7, with a tentative D call TRBD2 (7 bases). Trimming left V 6 bases short and J 2 bases short, with 17 bases between. This CDR3 is built from 15 residues. Per the germline V gene, CDR1 is SGHAT and CDR2 is FQNNGV. CDR3 sequence (DNA): TGTGCCAGCAGAACCATTGGGGGGGGGCCCTACGAGCAGTACTTC. Protein: CASRTIGGGPYEQYF.

This clone was picked up one time. The chain joins TRBV3-1 (or the pseudogene TRBV3-2) to TRBJ2-7; D call uncertain. The germline gives CDR1 LGHDT, CDR2 YNNKEL (reference sequence). This CDR3 contains 13 residues. Trimming removed 7 bases at V and 6 bases at J, with 16 bases between. As DNA, the CDR3 is TGTGCCAGCACTGCTATAGGGTCCCCCGAGCAGTACTTC. This codes for CASTAIGSPEQYF.

This clone came up once. The CDR3 DNA reads TGTGCCAGCAGCCAAGCCGGGGGCTGGGCTGGCTACACCTTC. Encoded protein: CASSQAGGWAGYTF. The rearrangement links TRBV16 to TRBJ1-2; tentative D call: TRBD1 (6 bases). V was clipped by 2 bases and J by 7 bases, with 14 bases between them. Germline assignment: CDR1 KGHSY and CDR2 FQNENV. This CDR3 comprises 14 residues.

This chain joins TRBV5-1 and TRBJ2-4, with D tentatively TRBD1 (6 bases). Germline CDR1 reads SGHRS; CDR2 reads YFSETQ. The CDR3 contains 16 residues. Trimming pared 4 bases from V and 0 bases from J, leaving 14 bases between. CDR3 residues: CASSPTQGLAKNIQYF. Written as DNA, the CDR3 is TGCGCCAGCAGCCCGACCCAGGGGTTAGCCAAAAACATTCAGTACTTC.

J is TRBJ2-5 and V is TRBV4-2, with D perhaps TRBD1 (6 bases). This CDR3 is 14 amino acids long. Germline-derived CDR1 and CDR2 are LGHNA and YNFKEQ. V lost 4 bases to trimming and J lost 2 bases, with 11 bases between them. CDR3 protein: CASSPLGGQETQYF. DNA of the CDR3: TGTGCCAGCAGCCCCTTAGGGGGTCAAGAGACCCAGTACTTC.